A selection of T cell receptor beta chains follows, all from one sample in a study of T cell clones after liver transplantation. The data were produced by immunoSEQ multiplex PCR, yet TCRdb's version contains in-frame clones alone and is incomplete. The sample records more than 95,000 clones, approximately 78% being singletons. Material: CD4+ T cells from blood, obtained before liver transplant. The origin of the receptors is a human donor who received a liver transplant. The CDR3 runs from the conserved cysteine through the conserved F or W. The D gene is left open where the match is weak. Part of the rows lack a size; the others show once, few, many or a class for expanded clones.

>.|TRBV27|.|TRBJ1-2
CASSGSGGYTF
TGTGCCAGCAGTGGTAGTGGCGGCTACACCTTC
>.|TRBV27|.|TRBJ1-1
CASRRRLGNTEAFF
TGTGCCAGCAGACGGCGACTTGGGAACACTGAAGCTTTCTTT
>.|TRBV10-2|TRBD2|TRBJ2-4
CASSEGLAGSLAKNIQYF
TGCGCCAGCAGCGAAGGACTAGCGGGGAGTCTAGCCAAAAACATTCAGTACTTC
>.|TRBV9|.|TRBJ1-6
CASSADPGQISKNSPLHF
TGTGCCAGCAGCGCCGACCCCGGACAGATTAGTAAAAATTCACCCCTCCACTTT
>.|TRBV6-1|TRBD2|TRBJ2-5
CASSLKTSGAILQYF
TGTGCCAGCAGTCTCAAGACTAGCGGGGCGATCCTTCAGTACTTC
>.|TRBV7-8|TRBD1|TRBJ2-2
CASSPVGTGNTGELFF
TGTGCCAGCAGCCCGGTGGGGACAGGGAACACCGGGGAGCTGTTTTTT
>.|TRBV5-1|.|TRBJ2-7
CASSLGDAAREQYF
TGCGCCAGCAGCTTAGGAGACGCAGCTAGGGAGCAGTACTTC
>.|TRBV7-7|.|TRBJ2-3
CASSPLRGTDTQYF
TGTGCCAGCAGCCCTTTGAGAGGCACAGATACGCAGTATTTT
>.|TRBV7-3|.|TRBJ2-3
CASSLTPSSTDTQYF
TGTGCCAGCAGCTTAACGCCCAGTAGCACAGATACGCAGTATTTT
>.|TRBV11-3|.|TRBJ2-3
CASSFTGLGTDTQYF
TGTGCCAGCAGCTTTACAGGGTTGGGAACAGATACGCAGTATTTT
>.|TRBV19|TRBD1|TRBJ2-7
CASSMGQLYEQYF
TGTGCCAGTAGCATGGGACAGCTATACGAGCAGTACTTC
>.|TRBV7-2|.|TRBJ1-3
CASSLVVGGLGNTIYF
TGTGCCAGCAGCTTGGTCGTGGGGGGATTAGGAAACACCATATATTTT
>few|TRBV5-4|.|TRBJ2-2
CASSSTSSNTGELFF
TGTGCCAGCAGTTCAACTAGCTCGAACACCGGGGAGCTGTTTTTT
>.|TRBV5-6|.|TRBJ1-1
CASSPQNLGRAFF
TGTGCCAGCAGCCCCCAGAACCTAGGTCGAGCTTTCTTT
>.|TRBV28|.|TRBJ1-1
CASTPGRRAGNTEAFF
TGTGCCAGCACTCCTGGGCGGCGGGCCGGGAACACTGAAGCTTTCTTT
>.|TRBV11-2|TRBD1|TRBJ2-2
CASSSVQGATGELFF
TGTGCCAGCAGCTCCGTACAGGGGGCCACCGGGGAGCTGTTTTTT
>.|TRBV27|TRBD1|TRBJ2-1
CASSGPTGGIYNEQFF
TGTGCCAGCAGTGGACCGACAGGGGGTATCTACAATGAGCAGTTCTTC
>.|TRBV7-9|.|TRBJ1-5
CASSLSRENQPQHF
TGTGCCAGCAGCTTAAGCCGGGAAAATCAGCCCCAGCATTTT
>once|TRBV19|.|TRBJ2-3
CASSITGTNTQYF
TGTGCCAGTAGTATAACAGGGACGAATACGCAGTATTTT
>.|TRBV7-9|.|TRBJ2-7
CASSPHTTYEQYF
TGTGCCAGCAGCCCACATACCACCTACGAGCAGTACTTC
>few|TRBV19|.|TRBJ1-1
CASSNRFGASHTEAFF
TGTGCCAGTAGCAACAGGTTTGGGGCCTCTCACACTGAAGCTTTCTTT
>.|TRBV5-5|.|TRBJ1-1
CASSFWGNEAFF
TGTGCCAGCAGCTTTTGGGGGAATGAAGCTTTCTTT
>.|TRBV5-1|.|TRBJ1-6
CASSLSQGGGSPLHF
TGCGCCAGCAGCTTGTCGCAGGGAGGAGGATCACCCCTCCACTTT
>.|TRBV2|.|TRBJ2-1
CASNAGGSYNEQFF
TGTGCCAGCAACGCTGGGGGCTCCTACAATGAGCAGTTCTTC
>.|TRBV9|.|TRBJ2-5
CASSTGRRQETQYF
TGTGCCAGCAGTACCGGTAGACGGCAAGAGACCCAGTACTTC
>.|TRBV7-3|.|TRBJ2-1
CASSFVGRANEQFF
TGTGCCAGCAGCTTCGTCGGCAGGGCCAATGAGCAGTTCTTC
>.|TRBV6-1|.|TRBJ1-5
CASSESRGTGLQPQHF
TGTGCCAGCAGCGAATCGAGAGGAACAGGGCTTCAGCCCCAGCATTTT
>once|TRBV7-3|.|TRBJ2-1
CASSTTAAFSSYNEQFF
TGTGCCAGCAGCACCACGGCTGCCTTTAGCTCCTACAATGAGCAGTTCTTC
>.|TRBV25-1|TRBD1|TRBJ1-3
CASSEAGGGGNTIYF
TGTGCCAGCAGTGAGGCAGGGGGCGGTGGAAACACCATATATTTT
>.|TRBV11-3|TRBD2|TRBJ2-5
CASSSGSSGGAIETQYF
TGTGCCAGCAGCTCCGGATCAAGCGGGGGGGCCATAGAGACCCAGTACTTC
>.|TRBV19|TRBD1|TRBJ2-1
CASSHRGRKIHNEQFF
TGTGCCAGTAGCCACAGGGGGCGGAAAATTCACAATGAGCAGTTCTTC
>.|TRBV7-9|.|TRBJ1-4
CASSPNVVENEKLFF
TGTGCCAGCAGCCCCAACGTGGTCGAGAATGAAAAACTGTTTTTT
>once|TRBV14|TRBD1|TRBJ1-1
CASSQLDRGNTEAFF
TGTGCCAGCAGCCAACTTGACAGGGGCAACACTGAAGCTTTCTTT
>.|TRBV6-1|TRBD1|TRBJ1-1
CASKIQGGLDTEAFF
TGTGCCAGCAAGATACAGGGGGGGTTGGACACTGAAGCTTTCTTT
>.|TRBV18|.|TRBJ1-1
CASSPAGGTEAFF
TGTGCCAGCTCGCCCGCTGGGGGTACTGAAGCTTTCTTT
>many|TRBV6-1|.|TRBJ2-2
CASSGEGNLGELFF
TGTGCCAGCAGCGGAGAAGGCAATCTCGGGGAGCTGTTTTTT
>once|TRBV27|TRBD2|TRBJ2-2
CASSLFTTSGSLPGELFF
TGTGCCAGCAGTTTATTCACAACCAGCGGGAGTCTACCCGGGGAGCTGTTTTTT
>.|TRBV5-5|.|TRBJ1-2
CASSLEPGAWDGYTF
TGTGCCAGCAGCTTGGAACCAGGGGCCTGGGATGGCTACACCTTC
>.|TRBV21-1|.|TRBJ2-7
CASSKKPLGEQYF
TGTGCCAGCAGCAAAAAGCCCCTGGGGGAGCAGTACTTC
>.|TRBV6-5|TRBD2|TRBJ2-5
CASSPGRGETQYF
TGTGCCAGCAGCCCCGGGAGGGGTGAGACCCAGTACTTC
>.|TRBV18|.|TRBJ2-1
CASSPLDVAEINNEQFF
TGTGCCAGCTCACCACTCGATGTAGCGGAGATTAACAATGAGCAGTTCTTC
>.|TRBV6-6|TRBD2|TRBJ2-1
CASSPVAGAYNEQFF
TGTGCCAGCAGTCCCGTAGCGGGAGCCTACAATGAGCAGTTCTTC
>.|TRBV2|.|TRBJ2-7
CASSDYEQYF
TGTGCCAGCAGCGACTACGAGCAGTACTTC
>.|TRBV5-6|.|TRBJ2-1
CASSLRQSGNEQFF
TGTGCCAGCAGCTTGAGACAGTCCGGCAATGAGCAGTTCTTC
>.|TRBV15|.|TRBJ2-5
CATSRDTASGTQYF
TGTGCCACCAGCAGAGATACGGCTTCGGGGACCCAGTACTTC
>.|TRBV7-9|.|TRBJ1-1
CASRQQTTEAFF
TGTGCCAGCCGCCAGCAAACCACTGAAGCTTTCTTT
>.|TRBV5-4|.|TRBJ2-2
CASSFTGELFF
TGTGCCAGCAGCTTTACCGGGGAGCTGTTTTTT
>once|TRBV4-3|.|TRBJ2-6
CASSPHRTGANVLTF
TGCGCCAGCAGCCCTCATCGCACTGGGGCCAACGTCCTGACTTTC
>.|TRBV5-1|.|TRBJ2-3
CASSLLREDTQYF
TGCGCCAGCAGCCTTCTCAGGGAAGATACGCAGTATTTT
>.|TRBV18|.|TRBJ2-4
CASSPPTGRADIQYF
TGTGCCAGCTCACCACCGACGGGCAGGGCGGACATTCAGTACTTC
>.|TRBV4-1|.|TRBJ2-2
CASSQDIGRSINTGELFF
TGCGCCAGCAGCCAAGATATAGGCAGGTCAATAAACACCGGGGAGCTGTTTTTT
>many|TRBV19|.|TRBJ1-6
CASSIGAAWSPLHF
TGTGCCAGTAGTATCGGGGCAGCATGGTCACCCCTCCACTTT
>.|TRBV9|TRBD1|TRBJ2-1
CASSDLDRGTYNEQFF
TGTGCCAGCAGCGACCTCGACAGGGGGACCTACAATGAGCAGTTCTTC
>.|TRBV10-3|.|TRBJ1-5
CAISRQENQPQHF
TGTGCCATCAGTCGACAGGAAAATCAGCCCCAGCATTTT
>.|TRBV7-2|TRBD2|TRBJ2-7
CASSSPGLADGSYEQYF
TGTGCCAGCAGCTCCCCGGGACTAGCCGATGGCTCCTACGAGCAGTACTTC